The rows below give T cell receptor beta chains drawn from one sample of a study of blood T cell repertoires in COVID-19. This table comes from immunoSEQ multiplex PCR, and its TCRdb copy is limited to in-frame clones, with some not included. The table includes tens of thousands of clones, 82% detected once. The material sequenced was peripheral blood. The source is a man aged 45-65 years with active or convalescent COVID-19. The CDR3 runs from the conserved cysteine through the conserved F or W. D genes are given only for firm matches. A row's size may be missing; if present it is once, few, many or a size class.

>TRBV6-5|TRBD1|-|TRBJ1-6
TGTGCCAGCAACCAGGGTGGACAGGGAAATTCACCCCTCCACTTT
CASNQGGQGNSPLHF
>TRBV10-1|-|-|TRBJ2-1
TGCGCCAGCAGTGAAGGGAAACGGGGAAACAATGAGCAGTTCTTC
CASSEGKRGNNEQFF
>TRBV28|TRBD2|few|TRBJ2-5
TGTGCCAGCAGACCAGAGCGGGGGCACCAAGAGACCCAGTACTTC
CASRPERGHQETQYF
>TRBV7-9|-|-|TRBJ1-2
TGTGCCAGCAGCTTAGAAGCTAATGAGGGCTACACCTTC
CASSLEANEGYTF
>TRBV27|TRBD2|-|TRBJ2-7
TGTGCCAGCAGGAGACTAGCGTCGGGCTACGAGCAGTACTTC
CASRRLASGYEQYF
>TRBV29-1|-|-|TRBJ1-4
TGCAGCGCCGGATCACAGGGTAGCTATGAAAAACTGTTTTTT
CSAGSQGSYEKLFF
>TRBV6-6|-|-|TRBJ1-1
TGTGCCAGCAGGCCCACAGGGCTAGGGACTGAAGCTTTCTTT
CASRPTGLGTEAFF
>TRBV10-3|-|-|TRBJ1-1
TGTGCCATCAGTGATCGGGTAGACACTGAAGCTTTCTTT
CAISDRVDTEAFF
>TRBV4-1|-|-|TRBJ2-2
TGCGCCAGCAGCCAAGATCGGGGCGGGGAGCTGTTTTTT
CASSQDRGGELFF
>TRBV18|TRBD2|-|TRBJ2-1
TGTGCCAGCTCACCTGGCGGGGGGGCCCAGGATGAGCAGTTCTTC
CASSPGGGAQDEQFF
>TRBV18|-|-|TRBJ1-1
TGTGCCAGCTGCCGGTCGGGGATGAACACTGAAGCTTTCTTT
CASCRSGMNTEAFF
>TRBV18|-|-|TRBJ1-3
TGTGCCAGCTCACCAAGGGGTCCAGCACCCTCTGGAAACACCATATATTTT
CASSPRGPAPSGNTIYF
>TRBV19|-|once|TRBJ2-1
TGTGCCAGTAGTAAAGGACAGTCTCAAGGGGTTGAGCAGTTCTTC
CASSKGQSQGVEQFF
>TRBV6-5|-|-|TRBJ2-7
TGTGCCAGCCGCGGGACTGGGACCTACGAGCAGTACTTC
CASRGTGTYEQYF
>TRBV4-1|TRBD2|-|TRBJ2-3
TGCGCCAGCAGCCAAGATGTAAGCGGGACGCGCACAGATACGCAGTATTTT
CASSQDVSGTRTDTQYF
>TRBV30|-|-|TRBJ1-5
TGTGCCTGGAGTCGTAAGGGGTTAAGCAATCAGCCCCAGCATTTT
CAWSRKGLSNQPQHF
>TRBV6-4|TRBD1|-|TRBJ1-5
TGTGCCAGCAGTGACCCCTTTGGGAGGTACAGGGGGCTATTGGGTCAGCCCCAGCATTTT
CASSDPFGRYRGLLGQPQHF
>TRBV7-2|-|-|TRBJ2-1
TGTGCCAGCAGCTTAGGGGGCAGACCGGCATACAATGAGCAGTTCTTC
CASSLGGRPAYNEQFF
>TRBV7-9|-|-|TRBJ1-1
TGTGCCAGCATACCCCCGGGGGAGGCCACTGAAGCTTTCTTT
CASIPPGEATEAFF
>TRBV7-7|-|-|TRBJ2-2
TGTGCCAGCAGCCAAAGTGAGGGCGGGGAGCTGTTTTTT
CASSQSEGGELFF
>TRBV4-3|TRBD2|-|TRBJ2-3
TGCGCCAGCAGCCAAGCGGTAGCGGGGGCCACAGATACGCAGTATTTT
CASSQAVAGATDTQYF
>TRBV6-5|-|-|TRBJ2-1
TGTGCCAGCACCGCTGGGCTCAGCTCCTACAATGAGCAGTTCTTC
CASTAGLSSYNEQFF
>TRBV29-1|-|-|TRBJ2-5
TGCAGCGTTGAATCCGAGTCGGAGACCCAGTACTTC
CSVESESETQYF
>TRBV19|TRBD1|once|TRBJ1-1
TGTGCCAGTAGCCCTGGACAGGCCAGGGTAGCTTTCTTT
CASSPGQARVAFF
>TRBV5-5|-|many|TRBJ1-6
TGTGCCAGCAGCCTGGGGATAACAGCACTTAATTCACCCCTCCACTTT
CASSLGITALNSPLHF
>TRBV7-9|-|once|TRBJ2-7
TGTGCCAGCAGCTTAGAACGGGAGCAGTACTTC
CASSLEREQYF
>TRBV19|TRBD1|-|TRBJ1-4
TGTGCCAGTCGGACAGGGGATGAAAAACTGTTTTTT
CASRTGDEKLFF
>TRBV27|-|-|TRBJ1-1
TGTGCCAGCAGTTTAGGCAGGGAAGCTTTCTTT
CASSLGREAFF
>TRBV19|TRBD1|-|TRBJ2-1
TGTGCCAGTACGAAGAGGGGGACAGGGGCAATCTCCTACAATGAGCAGTTCTTC
CASTKRGTGAISYNEQFF
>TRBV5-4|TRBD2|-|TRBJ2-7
TGTGCCAGCAGCTCCCTAGCGGGGGGCCCTCGAGAGCAGTACTTC
CASSSLAGGPREQYF
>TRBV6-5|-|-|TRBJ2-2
TGTGCCACCTATAAGTCGGGGGTCAGGACCGGGGAGCTGTTTTTT
CATYKSGVRTGELFF
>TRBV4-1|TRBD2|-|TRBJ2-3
TGCGCCAGCAGCCAAGATAGCGGGGGTGGCACAGATACGCAGTATTTT
CASSQDSGGGTDTQYF
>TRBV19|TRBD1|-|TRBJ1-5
TGTGCCAGTAGTATGGGACAGAGCAATCAGCCCCAGCATTTT
CASSMGQSNQPQHF
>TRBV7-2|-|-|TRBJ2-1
TGTGCCAGCAGCACTGGGCCCAGTACCAATGAGCAGTTCTTC
CASSTGPSTNEQFF
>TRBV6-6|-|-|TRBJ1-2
TGTGCCAGCAGACAGGGAGGGGGAGTTGGCTACACCTTC
CASRQGGGVGYTF
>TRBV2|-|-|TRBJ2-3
TGTGCCAGCAGTCCTGACACGACCACAGATACGCAGTATTTT
CASSPDTTTDTQYF
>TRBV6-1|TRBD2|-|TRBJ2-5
TGTGCCAGCAGTGAACTAGCGGGGGGGCCAGAGACCCAGTACTTC
CASSELAGGPETQYF
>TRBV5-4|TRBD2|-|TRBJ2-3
TGTGCCAGCAGCCTGAGACTAGCGGGGGCCACAGATACGCAGTATTTT
CASSLRLAGATDTQYF
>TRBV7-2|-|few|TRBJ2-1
TGTGCCAGCAGCTTAGGTGAGAGCTCCTACAATGAGCAGTTCTTC
CASSLGESSYNEQFF
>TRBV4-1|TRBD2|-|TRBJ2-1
TGCGCCAGCAGCCAAGATAGAGGACTAGCGGGGTATGAGCAGTTCTTC
CASSQDRGLAGYEQFF
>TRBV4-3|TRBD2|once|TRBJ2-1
TGCGCCAGCAGCCAAGCCCATAGCGGGGGGGCCAATGAGCAGTTCTTC
CASSQAHSGGANEQFF
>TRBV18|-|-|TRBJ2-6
TGTGCCAGCTCACCTATAGACTCTGGGGCCAACGTCCTGACTTTC
CASSPIDSGANVLTF
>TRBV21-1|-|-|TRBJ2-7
TGTGCCAGCAGCTCCCGGGACAGGCATTACGAGCAGTACTTC
CASSSRDRHYEQYF
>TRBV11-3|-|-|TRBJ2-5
TGTGCCAGCAGCTTAGGGTTTACAGGGCCAGAGACCCAGTACTTC
CASSLGFTGPETQYF
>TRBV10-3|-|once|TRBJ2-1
TGTGCCATCGGACAGAACTACAATGAGCAGTTCTTC
CAIGQNYNEQFF
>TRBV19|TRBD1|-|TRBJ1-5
TGTGCCAGTAGTATAGGCTTAGACAGGGGGCGGAATCAGCCCCAGCATTTT
CASSIGLDRGRNQPQHF
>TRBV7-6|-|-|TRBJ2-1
TGTGCCAGCAGCTTAGCGCTAGGAGTTGAGCAGTTCTTC
CASSLALGVEQFF
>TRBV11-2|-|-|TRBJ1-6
TGTGCCAGCAGCTTAGACCCTATTAATTCACCCCTCCACTTT
CASSLDPINSPLHF
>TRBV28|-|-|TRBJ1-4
TGTGCCAGCAGTTTGTTAACGGTTGAAAAACTGTTTTTT
CASSLLTVEKLFF
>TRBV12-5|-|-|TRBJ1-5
TGTGCTAGTGGTACGGGACTGGGGCGGGCCCAGCATTTT
CASGTGLGRAQHF